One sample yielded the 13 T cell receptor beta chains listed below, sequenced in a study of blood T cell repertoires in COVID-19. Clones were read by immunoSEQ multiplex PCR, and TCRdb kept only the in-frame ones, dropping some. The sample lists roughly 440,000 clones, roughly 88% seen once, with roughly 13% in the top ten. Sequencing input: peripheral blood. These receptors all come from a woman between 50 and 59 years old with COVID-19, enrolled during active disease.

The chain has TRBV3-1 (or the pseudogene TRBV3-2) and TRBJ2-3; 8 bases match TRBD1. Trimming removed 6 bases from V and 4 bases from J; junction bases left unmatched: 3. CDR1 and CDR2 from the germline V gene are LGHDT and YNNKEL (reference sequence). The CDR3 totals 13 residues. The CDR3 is CASSQDRADTQYF. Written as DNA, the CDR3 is TGTGCCAGCAGTCAGGACAGGGCAGATACGCAGTATTTT.

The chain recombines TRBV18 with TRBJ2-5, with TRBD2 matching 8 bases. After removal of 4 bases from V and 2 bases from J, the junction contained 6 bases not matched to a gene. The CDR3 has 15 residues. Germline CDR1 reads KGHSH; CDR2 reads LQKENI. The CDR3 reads CASSLAAGGQETQYF. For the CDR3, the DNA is TGTGCCAGCTCACTGGCGGCGGGGGGACAAGAGACCCAGTACTTC. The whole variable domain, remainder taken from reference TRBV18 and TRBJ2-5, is NAGVMQNPRHLVRRRGQEARLRCSPMKGHSHVYWYRQLPEEGLKFMVYLQKENIIDESGMPKERFSAEFPKEGPSILRIQQVVRGDSAAYFCASSLAAGGQETQYFGPGTRLLVL.

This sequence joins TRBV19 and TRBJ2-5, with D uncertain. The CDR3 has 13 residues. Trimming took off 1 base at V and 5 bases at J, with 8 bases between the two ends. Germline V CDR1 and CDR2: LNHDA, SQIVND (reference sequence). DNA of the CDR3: TGTGCCAGTAGTATAGCCCAGGCGGAGACCCAGTACTTC. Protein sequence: CASSIAQAETQYF. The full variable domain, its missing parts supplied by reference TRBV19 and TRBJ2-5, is DGGITQSPKYLFRKEGQNVTLSCEQNLNHDAMYWYRQDPGQGLRLIYYSQIVNDFQKGDIAEGYSVSREKKESFPLTVTSAQKNPTAFYLCASSIAQAETQYFGPGTRLLVL.

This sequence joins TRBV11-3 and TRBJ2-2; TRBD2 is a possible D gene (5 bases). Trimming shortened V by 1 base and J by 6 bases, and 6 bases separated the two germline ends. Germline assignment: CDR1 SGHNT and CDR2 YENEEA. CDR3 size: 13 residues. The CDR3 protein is CASSLASSGELFF. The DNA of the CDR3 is TGTGCCAGCAGCTTAGCTAGCTCCGGGGAGCTGTTTTTT.

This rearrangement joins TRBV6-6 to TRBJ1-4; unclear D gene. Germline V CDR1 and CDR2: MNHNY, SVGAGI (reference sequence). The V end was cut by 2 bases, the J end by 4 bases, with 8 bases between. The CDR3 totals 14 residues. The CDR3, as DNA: TGTGCCAGCAGTTACGTACAGCTTAATGAAAAACTGTTTTTT. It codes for CASSYVQLNEKLFF.

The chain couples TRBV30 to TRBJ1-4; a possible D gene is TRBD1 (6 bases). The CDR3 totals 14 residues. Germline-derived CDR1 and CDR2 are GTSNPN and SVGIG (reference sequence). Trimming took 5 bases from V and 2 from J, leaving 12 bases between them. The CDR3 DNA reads TGTGCCTGGGGGGGGGCTGACACTAATGAAAAACTGTTTTTT. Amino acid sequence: CAWGGADTNEKLFF.

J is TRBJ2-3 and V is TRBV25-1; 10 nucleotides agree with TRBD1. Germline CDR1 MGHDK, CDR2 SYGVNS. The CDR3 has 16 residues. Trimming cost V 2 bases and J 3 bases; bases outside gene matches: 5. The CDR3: CASSELPGQGTDTQYF. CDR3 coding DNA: TGTGCCAGCAGTGAACTACCGGGACAGGGGACAGATACGCAGTATTTT.

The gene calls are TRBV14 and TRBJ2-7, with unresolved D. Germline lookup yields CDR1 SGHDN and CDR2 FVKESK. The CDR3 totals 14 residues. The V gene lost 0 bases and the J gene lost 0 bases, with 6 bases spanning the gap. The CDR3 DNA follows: TGTGCCAGCAGCCAAGACGCGAGCTCCTACGAGCAGTACTTC. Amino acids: CASSQDASSYEQYF.

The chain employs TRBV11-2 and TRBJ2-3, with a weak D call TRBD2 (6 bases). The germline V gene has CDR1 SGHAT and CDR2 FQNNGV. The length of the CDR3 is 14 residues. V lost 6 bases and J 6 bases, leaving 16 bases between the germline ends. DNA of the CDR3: TGTGCCAGCAGTATCCGGGACTCTGGGGATACGCAGTATTTT. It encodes CASSIRDSGDTQYF. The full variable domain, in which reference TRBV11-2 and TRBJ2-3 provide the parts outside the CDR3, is EAGVAQSPRYKIIEKRQSVAFWCNPISGHATLYWYQQILGQGPKLLIQFQNNGVVDDSQLPKDRFSAERLKGVDSTLKIQPAKLEDSAVYLCASSIRDSGDTQYFGPGTRLTVL.

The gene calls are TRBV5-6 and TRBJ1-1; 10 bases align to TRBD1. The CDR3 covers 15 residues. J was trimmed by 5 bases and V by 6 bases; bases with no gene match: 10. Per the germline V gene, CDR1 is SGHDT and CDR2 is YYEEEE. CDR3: CASTIPGQGRTEAFF. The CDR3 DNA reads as TGTGCCAGCACAATTCCGGGACAGGGGAGGACTGAAGCTTTCTTT.

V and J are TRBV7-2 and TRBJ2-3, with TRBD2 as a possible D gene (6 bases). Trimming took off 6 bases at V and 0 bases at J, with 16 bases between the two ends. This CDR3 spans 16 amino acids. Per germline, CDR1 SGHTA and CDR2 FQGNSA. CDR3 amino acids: CASRVDASDSTDTQYF. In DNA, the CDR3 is TGTGCCAGCAGGGTTGATGCTAGCGATAGCACAGATACGCAGTATTTT. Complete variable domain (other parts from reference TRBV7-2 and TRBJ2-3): GAGVSQSPSNKVTEKGKDVELRCDPISGHTALYWYRQSLGQGLEFLIYFQGNSAPDKSGLPSDRFSAERTGGSVSTLTIQRTQQEDSAVYLCASRVDASDSTDTQYFGPGTRLTVL.

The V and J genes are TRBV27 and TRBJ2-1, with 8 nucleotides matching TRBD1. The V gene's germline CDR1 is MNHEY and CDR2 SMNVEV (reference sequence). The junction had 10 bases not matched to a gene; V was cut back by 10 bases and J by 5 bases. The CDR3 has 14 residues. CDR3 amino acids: CATADRGPHNEQFF. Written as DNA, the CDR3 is TGTGCCACCGCAGACAGGGGCCCCCACAATGAGCAGTTCTTC.

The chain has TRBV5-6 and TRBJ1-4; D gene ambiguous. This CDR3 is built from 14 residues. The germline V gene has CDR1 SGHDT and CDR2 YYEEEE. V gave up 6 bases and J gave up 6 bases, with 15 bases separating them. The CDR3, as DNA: TGTGCCAGCACCCTACGGTCGCCCTATGAAAAACTGTTTTTT. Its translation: CASTLRSPYEKLFF.